This TCR beta chain stems from a study of blood T cells in healthy people across ages. Comments on this clonotype: At one end, the junction sequence differs from germline, possibly due to a read error.

Combining a sample-barcoded 5' primer with a J-beta primer mix, a second PCR ran for roughly 7 to 12 cycles. A single record per CDR3 protein comes from TCRdb applying MiXCR to the 5' RACE reads. The data contain roughly 900,000 distinct CDR3 sequences, roughly 43% of them singletons. This sequence was found in a man between 25 and 39 years old in good health. Sequencing was done on a sample of blood.

This chain's CDR3 is CASSISGDDEQYF. As DNA, the CDR3 is TGTGCCAGCAGTATATCAGGGGATGACGAGCAGTACTTC. The gene calls are TRBV27 and TRBJ2-7; D perhaps matches TRBD1 (6 bases). Germline V lookup: CDR1 MNHEY, CDR2 SMNVEV (reference sequence). The CDR3 contains 13 residues.